The 24 T cell receptor beta chains listed next were all sequenced from one sample in a study of cytomegalovirus exposure and HLA in healthy donors. The primer mix had 60 Vbeta and 13 Jbeta primers. Produced via immunoSEQ multiplex PCR; TCRdb's table is partial and in-frame only. The sample has about 110,000 clones, roughly 69% seen once. Sequencing was performed on PBMCs. All receptors derive from an older woman in good health and CMV-seropositive.

The chain employs TRBV2 and TRBJ1-1; no definite D call. Germline V gene lookup returns CDR1 SNHLY and CDR2 FYNNEI. The CDR3 has 13 residues. V was shortened by 7 bases and J by 0 bases, with 9 bases between the two germline ends. CDR3 nucleotide sequence: TGTGCCAGCAAAATTCAGGTGAACACTGAAGCTTTCTTT. Translated, it gives CASKIQVNTEAFF.

The V gene is TRBV7-9, the J gene TRBJ1-4; TRBD1 is a possible D gene (5 bases). From germline, CDR1 is SEHNR and CDR2 FQNEAQ (reference sequence). Between the trimmed V and J ends, which lost 5 bases and 3 bases, there was a span of 13 bases. This CDR3 has 15 residues. The CDR3 DNA is TGTGCCAGCAGCCGGGCCGAGACAGCTAATGAAAAACTGTTTTTT. The encoded protein is CASSRAETANEKLFF.

V gene TRBV6-5 combines with J gene TRBJ1-2; 12 bases agree with TRBD1. The CDR3 extends over 16 amino acids. The V gene's germline CDR1 is MNHEY and CDR2 SVGAGI. Trimming took 0 bases from V and 8 from J; bases not matched to a gene: 7. CDR3: CASSYSTGTGGWGYTF. DNA for the CDR3: TGTGCCAGCAGTTACTCGACTGGGACAGGGGGCTGGGGCTACACCTTC.

V usage is TRBV7-9 and J usage is TRBJ2-3; TRBD2 aligns across 11 bases. The germline V gene has CDR1 SEHNR and CDR2 FQNEAQ (reference sequence). V lost 5 bases to trimming and J lost 1 base; unmatched junction nucleotides: 2. The CDR3 loop spans 15 amino acids. Written as DNA, the CDR3 is TGTGCCAGCAGCCCACTAGCGGGGGGCACAGATACGCAGTATTTT. It yields the protein CASSPLAGGTDTQYF.

The chain has TRBV13 and TRBJ2-1; 13 bases line up with TRBD2. V lost 5 bases and J lost 9; bases outside the gene matches: 10. Germline V gene lookup returns CDR1 PRHDT and CDR2 FYEKMQ (reference sequence). CDR3 size: 16 residues. CDR3 residues: CASSRELAGGPGEQFF. Written as DNA, the CDR3 is TGTGCCAGCAGCAGGGAACTAGCGGGGGGGCCCGGTGAGCAGTTCTTC.

V and J are TRBV6-5 and TRBJ2-7, with 9 positions matching TRBD1. The CDR3 extends over 15 amino acids. The V gene end was trimmed by 4 bases and the J gene end by 2 bases; junction bases not matched to a gene: 6. Germline V lookup: CDR1 MNHEY, CDR2 SVGAGI. CDR3 sequence reads: CASSSTGTGTYEQYF. CDR3 nucleotide sequence: TGTGCCAGCAGTTCCACCGGGACAGGGACCTACGAGCAGTACTTC.

The sample holds one count of this clone. The CDR3 spells CAISVSGQGYSGNTIYF. The CDR3 coding sequence is TGTGCCATCAGTGTCTCTGGACAGGGATATTCTGGAAACACCATATATTTT. The chain uses TRBV10-3 and TRBJ1-3, with 8 bases identical to TRBD1. The CDR3 totals 17 residues. V shed 4 bases and J 1 base; nucleotides not matched to a gene: 9. CDR1 and CDR2 (germline): ENHRY, SYGVKD.

The CDR3 spells CASSTRTSNEQFF. The CDR3 nucleotides read TGTGCCAGCAGTACCCGGACTAGCAATGAGCAGTTCTTC. The chain combines TRBV27 with TRBJ2-1; the match to TRBD2 covers 7 bases. The CDR3 sequence is 13 residues long. Germline lookup yields CDR1 MNHEY and CDR2 SMNVEV (reference sequence). V gave up 5 bases and J gave up 6 bases; unmatched junction bases: 4.

This clone came up a few times. The chain links TRBV6-1 to TRBJ1-1; tentatively, D is TRBD1 (5 bases). The V end lost 2 bases, the J end lost 7 bases, and 17 bases lay between the germline ends. The germline CDR1 and CDR2 sequences are MNHNS and SASEGT. CDR3 length equals 15 residues. CDR3 in DNA: TGTGCCAGCAGTGAACCGTTTCGGGGGGAGAGTGAAGCTTTCTTT. Protein product: CASSEPFRGESEAFF.

The chain has TRBV27 and TRBJ2-1, with 9 bases aligning to TRBD1. This CDR3 is 17 amino acids long. Looked up from germline, CDR1 is MNHEY and CDR2 is SMNVEV (reference sequence). V dropped 6 bases and J dropped 1; count of bases not matched to a gene: 10. CDR3 nucleotides: TGTGCCAGCAGCACCCGCCCGGGACAGGGTTCCTACAATGAGCAGTTCTTC. Its protein product is CASSTRPGQGSYNEQFF.

The chain links TRBV13 to TRBJ2-1, with D maybe TRBD2 (7 bases). The CDR3 runs 17 residues. Trimming cost V 1 base and J 13 bases, with 26 bases left between them. The germline V gene encodes CDR1 PRHDT and CDR2 FYEKMQ (reference sequence). CDR3 sequence (DNA): TGTGCCAGCAGCTTAGAACGGGGGGCCAGCAGTCCTAGGGGCCAGTTCTTC. This gives the protein CASSLERGASSPRGQFF.

The chain employs TRBV19 and TRBJ1-3, with D maybe TRBD1 (5 bases). This CDR3 is built from 15 residues. The V end lost 7 bases, the J end lost 2 bases, and 15 bases lay between the germline ends. Germline V gene data show CDR1 as LNHDA and CDR2 as SQIVND (reference sequence). The CDR3 DNA is TGTGCCAGTACCGTCACTGGGGGGACTGGAAACACCATATATTTT. It specifies CASTVTGGTGNTIYF. The variable domain in full, with the rest retrieved from reference TRBV19 and TRBJ1-3, is DGGITQSPKYLFRKEGQNVTLSCEQNLNHDAMYWYRQDPGQGLRLIYYSQIVNDFQKGDIAEGYSVSREKKESFPLTVTSAQKNPTAFYLCASTVTGGTGNTIYFGEGSWLTVV.

The CDR3 sequence: CASSPGTGGYTIYF. Written as DNA, the CDR3 is TGTGCCAGCAGCCCCGGGACAGGGGGCTACACCATATATTTT. The chain recombines TRBV11-2 with TRBJ1-3, with 12 bases aligning to TRBD1. The germline V gene has CDR1 SGHAT and CDR2 FQNNGV. The ends lost 5 bases at V and 8 bases at J; junction bases unmatched: 4. This CDR3 is 14 amino acids long.

The chain is built from TRBV18 and TRBJ1-2; maybe TRBD1 (6 bases). CDR1 is KGHSH and CDR2 is LQKENI in the germline V gene. The CDR3 runs to 14 residues. With 0 bases removed from V and 4 bases from J, the gap between germline ends came to 9 bases. The CDR3 loop reads CASSPPGTPYGYTF. The CDR3 region has the DNA TGTGCCAGCTCACCACCAGGGACACCCTATGGCTACACCTTC.

This clone was seen a single time. V is TRBV6-5 and J is TRBJ2-5; TRBD2 agrees at 7 bases. CDR1 and CDR2 (germline): MNHEY, SVGAGI. The CDR3 consists of 13 residues. J lost 2 bases, V lost 6 bases, and 3 bases had no gene match. The CDR3 coding sequence is TGTGCCAGCAGCCTTAGCGGGCAAGAGACCCAGTACTTC. The encoded protein is CASSLSGQETQYF.

J is TRBJ2-3 and V is TRBV10-3; TRBD2 is a possible D gene (6 bases). Germline V CDR1 and CDR2: ENHRY, SYGVKD. The V and J ends lost 5 bases and 0 bases respectively, with 12 bases between them. The CDR3 runs to 15 residues. CDR3 DNA sequence: TGTGCCATCAGTCCGGGAGCGAGAAGCACAGATACGCAGTATTTT. Amino acids: CAISPGARSTDTQYF.

The chain is built from TRBV6-1 and TRBJ1-2; TRBD1 matches at 7 bases. Looked up from germline, CDR1 is MNHNS and CDR2 is SASEGT. The V and J ends lost 0 bases and 7 bases, in that order; junction bases with no gene match: 2. This CDR3 has 13 amino acids. The CDR3 reads CASSEAGGSGYTF. CDR3 nucleotide sequence: TGTGCCAGCAGTGAAGCAGGGGGCTCTGGCTACACCTTC.

A few counts support this clone. V usage is TRBV7-8 and J usage is TRBJ1-1, with D hard to call. The CDR3 is 16 amino acids. V was clipped by 0 bases and J by 4 bases, with 15 bases between them. Germline CDR1 SGHVS, CDR2 FQNEAQ. CDR3 nucleotide sequence: TGTGCCAGCAGCTTAGCGAGCAGGCCCGTAGGCACTGAAGCTTTCTTT. It yields the protein CASSLASRPVGTEAFF.

This clone was found a few times. V gene TRBV6-1 combines with J gene TRBJ2-1; 7 bases match TRBD1. There are 11 residues in the CDR3. With V trimmed by 11 bases and J by 10 bases, 8 bases remained unmatched. Germline V CDR1 and CDR2: MNHNS, SASEGT. The CDR3 reads CAGAEQGEQFF. The CDR3, as DNA: TGTGCCGGCGCAGAACAGGGGGAGCAGTTCTTC.

The rearrangement uses TRBV30 and TRBJ1-1, with 7 bases fitting TRBD1. Per germline, CDR1 GTSNPN and CDR2 SVGIG (reference sequence). This CDR3 is built from 18 residues. Trimming at V came to 2 bases and at J to 5 bases, leaving 20 bases not matched to a gene. Here the CDR3 DNA reads TGTGCCTGGAGTCCCAGGCCGGGACATGGACCAGGGGGGACTGAAGCTTTCTTT. Its translation: CAWSPRPGHGPGGTEAFF. Combining the CDR3 with reference TRBV30 and TRBJ1-1 gives the whole variable domain SQTIHQWPATLVQPVGSPLSLECTVEGTSNPNLYWYRQAAGRGLQLLFYSVGIGQISSEVPQNLSASRPQDRQFILSSKKLLLSDSGFYLCAWSPRPGHGPGGTEAFFGQGTRLTVV.

In this sample, this clone is medium-sized (0.01 to 0.1%). This sequence joins TRBV19 and TRBJ1-1; D is possibly TRBD1 (5 bases). Germline lookup yields CDR1 LNHDA and CDR2 SQIVND (reference sequence). Trimming stripped 6 bases from V and 5 bases from J, with 16 bases between. This CDR3 is built from 14 residues. The DNA for the CDR3 is TGTGCCAGTAGCTACGGCAGGGCTCCTACTGAAGCTTTCTTT. This encodes CASSYGRAPTEAFF.

V usage is TRBV19 and J usage is TRBJ2-3; 7 positions agree with TRBD2. The ends lost 5 bases at V and 3 bases at J; junction bases unmatched: 11. Germline V lookup: CDR1 LNHDA, CDR2 SQIVND (reference sequence). The CDR3 has 16 residues. The CDR3 DNA follows: TGTGCCAGTAGTTCCCCCCGGGTGGGAGGGACAGATACGCAGTATTTT. Protein product: CASSSPRVGGTDTQYF.

This clone was seen only a few times. The V call is TRBV7-9, the J call TRBJ2-1; D perhaps matches TRBD2 (5 bases). This CDR3 spans 14 amino acids. From germline, CDR1 is SEHNR and CDR2 FQNEAQ (reference sequence). The ends were cut back, 0 bases at V and 10 bases at J, with 13 bases in the middle. CDR3 DNA: TGTGCCAGCAGCTTAGCGATGGGGTCGGGGGAGCAGTTCTTC. This sequence encodes CASSLAMGSGEQFF.

The gene calls are TRBV7-8 and TRBJ1-1; 7 positions agree with TRBD1. Germline values: CDR1 SGHVS, CDR2 FQNEAQ. This CDR3 spans 15 amino acids. V dropped 0 bases and J dropped 8; count of bases not matched to a gene: 9. The CDR3 loop reads CASSLAPRGFKEAFF. CDR3 bases: TGTGCCAGCAGCTTAGCTCCCAGGGGGTTCAAAGAAGCTTTCTTT.